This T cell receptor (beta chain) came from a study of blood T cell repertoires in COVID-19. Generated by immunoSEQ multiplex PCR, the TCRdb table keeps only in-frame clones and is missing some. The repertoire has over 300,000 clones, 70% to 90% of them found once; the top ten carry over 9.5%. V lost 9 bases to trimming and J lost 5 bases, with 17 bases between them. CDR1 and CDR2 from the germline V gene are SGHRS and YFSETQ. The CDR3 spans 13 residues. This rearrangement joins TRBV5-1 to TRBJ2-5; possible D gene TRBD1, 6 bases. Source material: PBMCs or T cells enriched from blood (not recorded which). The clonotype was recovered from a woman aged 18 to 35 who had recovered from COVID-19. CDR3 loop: CATRDNAGETQYF. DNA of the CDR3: TGCGCCACCAGGGACAACGCTGGGGAGACCCAGTACTTC. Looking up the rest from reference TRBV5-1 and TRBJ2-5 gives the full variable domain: KAGVTQTPRYLIKTRGQQVTLSCSPISGHRSVSWYQQTPGQGLQFLFEYFSETQRNKGNFPGRFSGRQFSNSRSEMNVSTLELGDSALYLCATRDNAGETQYFGPGTRLLVL.